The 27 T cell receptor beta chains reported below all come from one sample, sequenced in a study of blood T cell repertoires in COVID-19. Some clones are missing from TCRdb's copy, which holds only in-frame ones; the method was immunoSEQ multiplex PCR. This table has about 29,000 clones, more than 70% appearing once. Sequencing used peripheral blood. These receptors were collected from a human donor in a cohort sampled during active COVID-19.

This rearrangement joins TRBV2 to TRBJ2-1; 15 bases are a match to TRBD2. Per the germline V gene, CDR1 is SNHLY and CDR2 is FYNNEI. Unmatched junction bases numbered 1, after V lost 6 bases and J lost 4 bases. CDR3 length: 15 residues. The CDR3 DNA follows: TGTGCCAGCAGGGGACTAGCGGGGGGTTACAATGAGCAGTTCTTC. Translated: CASRGLAGGYNEQFF.

CDR3 residues: CASSTGTGNYGYTF. In DNA, the CDR3 is TGTGCCAGTAGTACCGGGACAGGGAACTATGGCTACACCTTC. The genes are TRBV19 and TRBJ1-2; 9 bases match TRBD1. With V trimmed by 4 bases and J by 2 bases, 2 bases remained unmatched. CDR1 is LNHDA and CDR2 is SQIVND in the germline V gene (reference sequence). This CDR3 is built from 14 residues.

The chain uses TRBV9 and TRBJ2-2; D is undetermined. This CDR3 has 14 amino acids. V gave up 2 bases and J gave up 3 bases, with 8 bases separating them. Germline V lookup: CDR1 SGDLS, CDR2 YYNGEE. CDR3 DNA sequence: TGTGCCAGCAGCGTCGGGTGGGACACCGGGGAGCTGTTTTTT. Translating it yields CASSVGWDTGELFF.

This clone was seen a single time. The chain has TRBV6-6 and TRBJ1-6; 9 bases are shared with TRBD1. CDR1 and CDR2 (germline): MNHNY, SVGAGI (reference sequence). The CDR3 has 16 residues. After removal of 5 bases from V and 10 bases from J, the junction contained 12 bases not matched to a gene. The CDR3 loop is CASSPHEGQGKSPLHF. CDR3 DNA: TGTGCCAGCAGTCCACACGAGGGACAGGGAAAGTCACCCCTCCACTTT.

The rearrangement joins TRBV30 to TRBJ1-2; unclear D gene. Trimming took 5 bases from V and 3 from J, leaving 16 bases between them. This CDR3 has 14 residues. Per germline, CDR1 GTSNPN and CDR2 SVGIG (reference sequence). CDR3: CAWALGRGYYGYTF. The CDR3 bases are TGTGCCTGGGCCCTAGGTCGTGGATACTATGGCTACACCTTC.

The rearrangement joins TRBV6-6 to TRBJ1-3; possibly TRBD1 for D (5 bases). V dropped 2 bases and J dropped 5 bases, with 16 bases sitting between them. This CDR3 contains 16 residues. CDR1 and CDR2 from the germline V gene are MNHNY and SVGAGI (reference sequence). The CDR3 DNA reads TGTGCCAGCAGTTACGATCCAGGGCAGGGAAGAAACACCATATATTTT. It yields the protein CASSYDPGQGRNTIYF.

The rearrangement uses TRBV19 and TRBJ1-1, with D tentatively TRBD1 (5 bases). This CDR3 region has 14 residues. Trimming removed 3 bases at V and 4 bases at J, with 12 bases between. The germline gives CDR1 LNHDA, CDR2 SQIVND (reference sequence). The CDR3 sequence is CASSIPGLGTEAFF. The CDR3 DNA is TGTGCCAGTAGTATCCCGGGACTAGGCACTGAAGCTTTCTTT.

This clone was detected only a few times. The CDR3: CASTRGLQQYF. The DNA for the CDR3 is TGTGCCAGCACCAGGGGGTTACAGCAGTACTTC. The chain links TRBV12-3 or TRBV12-4 to TRBJ2-7; 7 bases map to TRBD1. V lost 7 bases, J lost 8 bases, and 5 bases stayed unmatched. The CDR3 length is 11 residues.

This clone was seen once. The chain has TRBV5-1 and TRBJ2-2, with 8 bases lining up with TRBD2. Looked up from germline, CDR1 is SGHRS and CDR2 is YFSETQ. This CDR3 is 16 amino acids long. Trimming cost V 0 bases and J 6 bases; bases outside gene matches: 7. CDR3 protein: CASSLAARGDSGELFF. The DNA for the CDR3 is TGCGCCAGCAGCTTGGCCGCGCGGGGGGATTCCGGGGAGCTGTTTTTT.

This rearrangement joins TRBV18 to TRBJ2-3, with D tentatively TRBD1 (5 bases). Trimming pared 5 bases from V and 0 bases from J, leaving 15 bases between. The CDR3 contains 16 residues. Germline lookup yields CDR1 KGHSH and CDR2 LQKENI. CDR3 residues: CASSRRQSPSTDTQYF. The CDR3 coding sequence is TGTGCCAGCTCAAGACGACAGAGTCCTAGCACAGATACGCAGTATTTT.

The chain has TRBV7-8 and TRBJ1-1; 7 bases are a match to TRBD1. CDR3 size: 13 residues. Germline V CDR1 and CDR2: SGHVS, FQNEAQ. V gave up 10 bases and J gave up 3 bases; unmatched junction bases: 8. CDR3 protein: CATQGDIDTEAFF. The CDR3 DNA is TGTGCCACCCAGGGGGACATAGACACTGAAGCTTTCTTT.

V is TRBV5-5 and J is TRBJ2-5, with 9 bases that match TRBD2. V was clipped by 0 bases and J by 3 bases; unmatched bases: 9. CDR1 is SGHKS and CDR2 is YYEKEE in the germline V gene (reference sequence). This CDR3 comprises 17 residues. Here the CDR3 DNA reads TGTGCCAGCAGCTTGGAAGTGCGAGCGGGGGGCAAAGAGACCCAGTACTTC. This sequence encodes CASSLEVRAGGKETQYF.

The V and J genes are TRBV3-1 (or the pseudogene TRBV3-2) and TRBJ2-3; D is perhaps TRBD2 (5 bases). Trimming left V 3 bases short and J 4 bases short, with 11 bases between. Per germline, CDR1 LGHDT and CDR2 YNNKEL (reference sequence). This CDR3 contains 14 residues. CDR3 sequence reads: CASSHRRRPDTQYF. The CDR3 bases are TGTGCCAGCAGCCACAGAAGGAGGCCAGATACGCAGTATTTT.

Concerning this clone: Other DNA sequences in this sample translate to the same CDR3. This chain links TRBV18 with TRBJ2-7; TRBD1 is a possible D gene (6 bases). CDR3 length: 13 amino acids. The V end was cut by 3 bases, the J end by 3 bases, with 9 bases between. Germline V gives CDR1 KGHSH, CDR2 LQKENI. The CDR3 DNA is TGTGCCAGCTCACCTCGACAGGACTACGAGCAGTACTTC. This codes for CASSPRQDYEQYF.

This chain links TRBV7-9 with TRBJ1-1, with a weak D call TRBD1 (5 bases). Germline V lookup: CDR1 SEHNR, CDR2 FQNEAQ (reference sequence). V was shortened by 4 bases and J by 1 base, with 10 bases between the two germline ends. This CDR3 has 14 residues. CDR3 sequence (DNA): TGTGCCAGCAGCTGGGCAGGGTCGAACACTGAAGCTTTCTTT. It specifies CASSWAGSNTEAFF.

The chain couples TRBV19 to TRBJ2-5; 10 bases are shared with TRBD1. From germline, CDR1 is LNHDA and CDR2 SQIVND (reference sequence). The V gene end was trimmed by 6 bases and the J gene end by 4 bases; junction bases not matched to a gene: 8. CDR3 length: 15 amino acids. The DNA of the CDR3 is TGTGCCAGTAGCCACTCGACAGGGGGCGGAGAGACCCAGTACTTC. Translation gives CASSHSTGGGETQYF.

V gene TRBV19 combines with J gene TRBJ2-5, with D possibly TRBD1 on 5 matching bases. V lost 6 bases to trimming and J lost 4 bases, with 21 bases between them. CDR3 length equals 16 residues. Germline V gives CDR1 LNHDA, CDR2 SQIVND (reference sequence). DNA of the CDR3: TGTGCCAGTAGCTCCCGTGGAGCAAGGGGCTCAGAGACCCAGTACTTC. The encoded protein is CASSSRGARGSETQYF.

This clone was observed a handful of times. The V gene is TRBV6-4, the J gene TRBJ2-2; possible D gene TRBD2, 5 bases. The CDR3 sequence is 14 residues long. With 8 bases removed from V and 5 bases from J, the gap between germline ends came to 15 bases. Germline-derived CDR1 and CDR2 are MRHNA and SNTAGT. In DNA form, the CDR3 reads TGTGCCAGCGCCCCCTCTCCGGGGACCGGGGAGCTGTTTTTT. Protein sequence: CASAPSPGTGELFF.

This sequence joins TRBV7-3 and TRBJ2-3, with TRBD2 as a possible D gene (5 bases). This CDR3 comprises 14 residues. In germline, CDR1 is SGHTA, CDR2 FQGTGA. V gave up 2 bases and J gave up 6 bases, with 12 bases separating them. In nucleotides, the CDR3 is TGTGCCAGCAGCTTAGGAGCTAGCAGTGATACGCAGTATTTT. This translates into CASSLGASSDTQYF.

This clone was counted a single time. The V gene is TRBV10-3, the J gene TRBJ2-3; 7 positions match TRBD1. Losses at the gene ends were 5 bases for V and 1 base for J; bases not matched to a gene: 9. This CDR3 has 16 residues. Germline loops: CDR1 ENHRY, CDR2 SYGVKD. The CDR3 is CAISPGQSFGTDTQYF. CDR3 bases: TGTGCCATCAGTCCGGGACAGTCATTCGGCACAGATACGCAGTATTTT.

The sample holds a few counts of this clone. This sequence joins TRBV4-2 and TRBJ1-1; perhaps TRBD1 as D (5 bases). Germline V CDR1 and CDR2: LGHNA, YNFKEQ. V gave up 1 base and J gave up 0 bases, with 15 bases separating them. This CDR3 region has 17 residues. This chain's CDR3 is CASSQAWAGEMNTEAFF. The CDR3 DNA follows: TGTGCCAGCAGCCAAGCTTGGGCGGGGGAAATGAACACTGAAGCTTTCTTT.

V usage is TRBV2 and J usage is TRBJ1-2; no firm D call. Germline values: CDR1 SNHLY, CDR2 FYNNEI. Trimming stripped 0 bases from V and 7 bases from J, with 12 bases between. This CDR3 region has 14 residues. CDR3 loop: CASSEAPSSGGYTF. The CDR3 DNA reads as TGTGCCAGCAGTGAAGCGCCCTCGAGCGGTGGCTACACCTTC.

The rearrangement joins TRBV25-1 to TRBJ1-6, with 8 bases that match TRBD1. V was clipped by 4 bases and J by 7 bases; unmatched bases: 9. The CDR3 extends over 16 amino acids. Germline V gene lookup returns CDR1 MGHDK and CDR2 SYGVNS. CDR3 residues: CASSVDGQGRNSPLHF. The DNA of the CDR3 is TGTGCCAGCAGTGTAGACGGACAGGGCCGGAATTCACCCCTCCACTTT.

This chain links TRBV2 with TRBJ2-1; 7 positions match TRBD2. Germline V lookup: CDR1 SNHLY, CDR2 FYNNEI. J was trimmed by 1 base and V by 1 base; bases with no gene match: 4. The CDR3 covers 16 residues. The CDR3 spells CASSEERDPSYNEQFF. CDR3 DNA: TGTGCCAGCAGTGAAGAGCGGGACCCTTCCTACAATGAGCAGTTCTTC.

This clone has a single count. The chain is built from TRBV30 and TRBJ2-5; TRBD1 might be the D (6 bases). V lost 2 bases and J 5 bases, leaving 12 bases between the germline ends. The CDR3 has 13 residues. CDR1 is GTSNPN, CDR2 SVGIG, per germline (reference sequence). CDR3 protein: CAWSYNQGETQYF. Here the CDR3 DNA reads TGTGCCTGGAGTTACAATCAGGGGGAGACCCAGTACTTC. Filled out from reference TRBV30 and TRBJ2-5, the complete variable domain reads SQTIHQWPATLVQPVGSPLSLECTVEGTSNPNLYWYRQAAGRGLQLLFYSVGIGQISSEVPQNLSASRPQDRQFILSSKKLLLSDSGFYLCAWSYNQGETQYFGPGTRLLVL.

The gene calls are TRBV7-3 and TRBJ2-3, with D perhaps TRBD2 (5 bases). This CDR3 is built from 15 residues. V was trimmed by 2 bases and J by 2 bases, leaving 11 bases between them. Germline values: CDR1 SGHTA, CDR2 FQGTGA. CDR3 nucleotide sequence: TGTGCCAGCAGCTTAGGAGCGGCCTTCACAGATACGCAGTATTTT. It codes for CASSLGAAFTDTQYF.

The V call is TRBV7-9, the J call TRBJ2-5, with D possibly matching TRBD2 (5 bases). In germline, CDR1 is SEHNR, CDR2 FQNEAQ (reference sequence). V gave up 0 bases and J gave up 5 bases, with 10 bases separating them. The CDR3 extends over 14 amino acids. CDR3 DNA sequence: TGTGCCAGCAGCTTAGCACGGGAATTGGAGACCCAGTACTTC. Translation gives CASSLARELETQYF.